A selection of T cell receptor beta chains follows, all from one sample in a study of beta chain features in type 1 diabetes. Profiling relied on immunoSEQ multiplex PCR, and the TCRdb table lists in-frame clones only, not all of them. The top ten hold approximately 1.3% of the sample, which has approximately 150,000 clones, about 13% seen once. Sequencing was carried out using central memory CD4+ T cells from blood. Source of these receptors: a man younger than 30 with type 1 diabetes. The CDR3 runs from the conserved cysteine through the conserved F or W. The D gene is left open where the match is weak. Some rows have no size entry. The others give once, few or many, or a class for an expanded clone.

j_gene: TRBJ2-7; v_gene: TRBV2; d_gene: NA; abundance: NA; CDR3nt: TGTGCCAGCCGGCAGGGGCCCTACGAGCAGTACTTC; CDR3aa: CASRQGPYEQYF
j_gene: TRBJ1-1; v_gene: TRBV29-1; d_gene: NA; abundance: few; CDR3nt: TGCAGCGTTGCAGGGGTGTTGACGAACACTGAAGCTTTCTTT; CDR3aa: CSVAGVLTNTEAFF
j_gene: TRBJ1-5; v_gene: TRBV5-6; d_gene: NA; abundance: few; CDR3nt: TGTGCCAGCAGCTCTCTCCGGGCGCTAGGAGCCCAGCATTTT; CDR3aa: CASSSLRALGAQHF
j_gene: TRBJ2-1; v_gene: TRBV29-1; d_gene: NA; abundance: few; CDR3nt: TGCAGCGTTGTAACGGGGTGGCTAGAAGATGAGCAGTTCTTC; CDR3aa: CSVVTGWLEDEQFF
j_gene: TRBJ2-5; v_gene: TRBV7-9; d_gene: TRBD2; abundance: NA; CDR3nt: TGTGCCAGCAGCTTGGGGACTAGCGGGGTCGGCCCCGAGACCCAGTACTTC; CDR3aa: CASSLGTSGVGPETQYF
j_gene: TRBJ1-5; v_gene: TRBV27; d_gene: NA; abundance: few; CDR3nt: TGTGCCAGCAGTTTAAAGCAGGCTCGCCAGCCCCAGCATTTT; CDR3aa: CASSLKQARQPQHF
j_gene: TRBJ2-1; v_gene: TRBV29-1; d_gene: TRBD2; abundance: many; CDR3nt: TGCAGCGTCGGGGGCCTAGCGGGGTACAATGAGCAGTTCTTC; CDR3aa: CSVGGLAGYNEQFF
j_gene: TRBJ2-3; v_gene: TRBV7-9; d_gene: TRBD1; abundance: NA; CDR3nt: TGTGCCAGCAGCTTTATCACCGGGACAGGGGTGGATACGCAGTATTTT; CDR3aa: CASSFITGTGVDTQYF
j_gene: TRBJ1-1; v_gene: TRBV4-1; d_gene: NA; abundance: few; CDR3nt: TGCGCCAGCAGTCCCCCAATCCGGGGAGGGACTGAAGCTTTCTTT; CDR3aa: CASSPPIRGGTEAFF
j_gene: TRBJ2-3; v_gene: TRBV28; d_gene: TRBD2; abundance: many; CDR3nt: TGTGCCAGCAGTTCCGGGACTAGCGGGGACGATACGCAGTATTTT; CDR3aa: CASSSGTSGDDTQYF
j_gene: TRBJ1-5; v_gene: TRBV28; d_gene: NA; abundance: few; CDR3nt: TGTGCCAGCAGTTTATTGGATATGGTTGGTCTCCCCCAGCATTTT; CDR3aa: CASSLLDMVGLPQHF
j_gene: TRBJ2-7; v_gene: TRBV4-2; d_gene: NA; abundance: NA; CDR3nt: TGTGCCAGCAGCCTCCGGGACAACTCCTACGAGCAGTACTTC; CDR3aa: CASSLRDNSYEQYF
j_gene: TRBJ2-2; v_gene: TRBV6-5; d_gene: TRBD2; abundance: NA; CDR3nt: TGTGCCAGCAGTTCCCGACTAGCGGCGAACACCGGGGAGCTGTTTTTT; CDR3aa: CASSSRLAANTGELFF
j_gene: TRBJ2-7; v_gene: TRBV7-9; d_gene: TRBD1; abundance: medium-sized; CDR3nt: TGTGCCAGCAGCTTCGGACAGGGGTCCACCTACGAGCAGTACTTC; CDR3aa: CASSFGQGSTYEQYF
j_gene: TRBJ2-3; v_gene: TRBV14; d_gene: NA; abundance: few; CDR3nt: TGTGCCAGCAGCCAAGGAAAGGCGGCCGTAGGGACACCCGGTACCACAGATACGCAGTATTTT; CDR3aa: CASSQGKAAVGTPGTTDTQYF
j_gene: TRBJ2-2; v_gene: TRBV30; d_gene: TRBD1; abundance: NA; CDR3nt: TGTGCCTGGAGTCAACCGGACAGGTTGAACACCGGGGAGCTGTTTTTT; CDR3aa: CAWSQPDRLNTGELFF
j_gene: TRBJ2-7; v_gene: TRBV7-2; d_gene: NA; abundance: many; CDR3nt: TGTGCCAGCAGCCGGGGGGCCGAGCAGTACTTC; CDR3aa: CASSRGAEQYF
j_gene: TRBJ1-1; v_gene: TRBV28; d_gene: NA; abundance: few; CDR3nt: TGTGCCAGCAGTGCGGGACCTAAGATGGACACTGAAGCTTTCTTT; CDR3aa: CASSAGPKMDTEAFF
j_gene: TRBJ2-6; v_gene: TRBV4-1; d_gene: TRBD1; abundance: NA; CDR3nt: TGCGCCAGCAGCCAAAATCAGGGGGCTGGGGCCAACGTCCTGACTTTC; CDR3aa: CASSQNQGAGANVLTF
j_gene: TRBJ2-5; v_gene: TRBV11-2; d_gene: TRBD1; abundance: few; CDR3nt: TGTGCCAGCAGCTTAGATCGAGGGGGCCCCCAAGAGACCCAGTACTTC; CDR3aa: CASSLDRGGPQETQYF
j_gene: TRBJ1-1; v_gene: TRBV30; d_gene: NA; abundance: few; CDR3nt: TGTGCCTGGAGTGTATATAGGAGAAGGTTAGAAGCTTTCTTT; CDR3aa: CAWSVYRRRLEAFF
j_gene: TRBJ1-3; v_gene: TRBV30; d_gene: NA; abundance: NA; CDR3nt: TGTGCCTGGAGTCCCGACAGCAGCTCTGGAAACACCATATATTTT; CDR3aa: CAWSPDSSSGNTIYF
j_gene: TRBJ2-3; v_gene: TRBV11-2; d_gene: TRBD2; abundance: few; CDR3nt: TGTGCCAGCAGCTTAGGACTAGCGGGGGTTACAGATACGCAGTATTTT; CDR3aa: CASSLGLAGVTDTQYF
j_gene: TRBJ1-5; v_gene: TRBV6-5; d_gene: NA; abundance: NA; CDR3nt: TGTGCCAGCAGTGACTCCAATCAGCCCCAGCATTTT; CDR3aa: CASSDSNQPQHF
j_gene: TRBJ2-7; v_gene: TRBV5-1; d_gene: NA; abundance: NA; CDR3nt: TGCGCCAGCAGCTTGGGGACAGACGTCTACGAGCAGTACTTC; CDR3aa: CASSLGTDVYEQYF
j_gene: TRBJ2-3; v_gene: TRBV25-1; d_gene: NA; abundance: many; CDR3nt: TGTGCCAGCAGTCGCACAGATACGCAGTATTTT; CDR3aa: CASSRTDTQYF
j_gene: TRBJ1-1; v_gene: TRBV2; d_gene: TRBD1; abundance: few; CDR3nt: TGTGCCAGCAGGCCAAGTTCGACAGGGAATAGAGCTTTCTTT; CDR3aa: CASRPSSTGNRAFF
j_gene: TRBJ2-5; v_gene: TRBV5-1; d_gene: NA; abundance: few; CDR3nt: TGCGCCAGCAGCTCAGGGGCCGGGGAGACCCAGTACTTC; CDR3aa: CASSSGAGETQYF
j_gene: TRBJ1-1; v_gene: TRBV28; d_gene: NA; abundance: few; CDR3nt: TGTGCCAGCAGTTTATTAACCCAAGACACTGAAGCTTTCTTT; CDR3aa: CASSLLTQDTEAFF
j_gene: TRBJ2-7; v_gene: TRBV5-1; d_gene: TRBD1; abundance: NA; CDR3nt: TGCGCCAGCAGCCTGGGAGGGACAGGGTACATCTCCTACGAGCAGTACTTC; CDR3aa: CASSLGGTGYISYEQYF
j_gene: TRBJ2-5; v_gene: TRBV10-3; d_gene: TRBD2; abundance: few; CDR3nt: TGTGCCATCAGTTGGACTAGCGGGCAAGAGACCCAGTACTTC; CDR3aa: CAISWTSGQETQYF
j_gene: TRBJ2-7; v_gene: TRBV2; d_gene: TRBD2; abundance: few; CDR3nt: TGTGCCAGCAGTGAGTTAGCGGGAACCTACGAGCAGTACTTC; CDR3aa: CASSELAGTYEQYF
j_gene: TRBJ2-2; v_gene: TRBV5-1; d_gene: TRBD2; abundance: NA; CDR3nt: TGCGCCAGCAGCTGGAACACCGGGACTAGAGCCACCGGGGAGCTGTTTTTT; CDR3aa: CASSWNTGTRATGELFF
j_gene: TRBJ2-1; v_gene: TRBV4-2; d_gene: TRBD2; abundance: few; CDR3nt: TGTGCCAGCAGCCAAGAGACTAGCGGGGGGAATAGAAATGAGCAGTTCTTC; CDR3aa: CASSQETSGGNRNEQFF
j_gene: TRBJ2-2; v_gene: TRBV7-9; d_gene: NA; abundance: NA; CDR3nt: TGTGCCAGCAGCTTAGGGATGGCGGACACCGGGGAGCTGTTTTTT; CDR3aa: CASSLGMADTGELFF
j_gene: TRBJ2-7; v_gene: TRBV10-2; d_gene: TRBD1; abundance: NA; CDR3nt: TGCGCCAGCAGGGGACTGGGACAGGGAGCCTACGAGCAGTACTTC; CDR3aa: CASRGLGQGAYEQYF
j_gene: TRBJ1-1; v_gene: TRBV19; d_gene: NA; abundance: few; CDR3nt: TGTGCCAGTAGCCAGACAGGAGGAAAGGAAGCTTTCTTT; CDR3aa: CASSQTGGKEAFF
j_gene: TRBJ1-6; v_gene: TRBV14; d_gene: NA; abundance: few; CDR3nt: TGTGCCAGCAGCCGGGGGGGGTCACCCCTCCACTTT; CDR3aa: CASSRGGSPLHF
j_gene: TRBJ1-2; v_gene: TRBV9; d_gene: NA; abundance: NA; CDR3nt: TGTGCCAGCAGCGTAGAACCCGGGCGAGATGGTGGCTACACCTTC; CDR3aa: CASSVEPGRDGGYTF
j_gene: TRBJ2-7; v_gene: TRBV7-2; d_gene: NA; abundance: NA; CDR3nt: TGTGCCAGCAGCTTAGCGCAGGGGTCTCCCTCCGAGCAGTACTTC; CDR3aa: CASSLAQGSPSEQYF
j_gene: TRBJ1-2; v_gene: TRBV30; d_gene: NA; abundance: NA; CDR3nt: TGTGCCTGGAGTAGTCTCCGAAACTATGGCTACACCTTC; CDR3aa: CAWSSLRNYGYTF